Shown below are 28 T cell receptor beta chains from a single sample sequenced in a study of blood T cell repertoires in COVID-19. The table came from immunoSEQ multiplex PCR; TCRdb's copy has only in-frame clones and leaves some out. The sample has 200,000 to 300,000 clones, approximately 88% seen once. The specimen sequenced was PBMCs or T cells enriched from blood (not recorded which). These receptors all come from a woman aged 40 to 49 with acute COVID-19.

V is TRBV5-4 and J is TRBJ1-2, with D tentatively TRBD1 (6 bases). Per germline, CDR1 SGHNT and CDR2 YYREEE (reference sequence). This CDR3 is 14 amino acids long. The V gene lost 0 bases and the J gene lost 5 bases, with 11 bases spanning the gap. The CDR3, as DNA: TGTGCCAGCAGCTTGGCCCTAACAGGGTATGGCTACACCTTC. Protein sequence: CASSLALTGYGYTF.

The CDR3 sequence is CASSLWTSGKNEQFF. The CDR3 DNA reads TGCGCCAGCAGCCTCTGGACTAGCGGGAAAAATGAGCAGTTCTTC. The rearrangement joins TRBV4-1 to TRBJ2-1; TRBD2 matches at 12 bases. Germline CDR1 reads MGHRA; CDR2 reads YSYEKL. This CDR3 has 15 residues. The ends lost 4 bases at V and 7 bases at J; junction bases unmatched: 5.

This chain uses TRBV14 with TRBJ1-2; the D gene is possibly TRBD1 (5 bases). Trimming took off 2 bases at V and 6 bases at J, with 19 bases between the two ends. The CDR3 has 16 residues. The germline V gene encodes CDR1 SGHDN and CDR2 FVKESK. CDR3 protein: CASSQQAAVGADGYTF. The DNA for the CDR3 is TGTGCCAGCAGCCAACAGGCCGCAGTAGGGGCAGATGGCTACACCTTC.

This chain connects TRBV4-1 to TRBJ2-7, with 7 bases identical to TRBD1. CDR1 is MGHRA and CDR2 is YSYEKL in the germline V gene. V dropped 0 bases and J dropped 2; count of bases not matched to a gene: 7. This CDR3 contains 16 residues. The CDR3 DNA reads TGCGCCAGCAGCCAAGAAACAGGGGTAGCCGCCTACGAGCAGTACTTC. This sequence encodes CASSQETGVAAYEQYF.

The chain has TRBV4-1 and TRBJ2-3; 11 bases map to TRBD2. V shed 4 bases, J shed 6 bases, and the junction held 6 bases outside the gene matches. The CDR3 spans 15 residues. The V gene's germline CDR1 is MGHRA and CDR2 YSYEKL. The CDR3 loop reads CASSPTSGRADTQYF. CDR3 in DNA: TGCGCCAGCAGCCCTACTAGCGGGAGAGCGGATACGCAGTATTTT.

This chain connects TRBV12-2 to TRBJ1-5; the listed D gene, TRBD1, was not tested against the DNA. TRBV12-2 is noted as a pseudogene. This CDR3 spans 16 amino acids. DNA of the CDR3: TGTGCAAGTCGCTTAGCTGCTCGACAGTCCAATCAGCCCCAGCATTTT. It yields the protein CASRLAARQSNQPQHF.

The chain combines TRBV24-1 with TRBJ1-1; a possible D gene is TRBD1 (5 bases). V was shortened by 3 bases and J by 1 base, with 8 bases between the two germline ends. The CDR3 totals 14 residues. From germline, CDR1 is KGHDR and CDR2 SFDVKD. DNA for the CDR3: TGTGCCACCAGTGATGCGGGGCCGAACACTGAAGCTTTCTTT. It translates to CATSDAGPNTEAFF.

The CDR3 bases are TGTGCCAGCAGCTTAGACAGGGGCCCCCCGTACGAGCAGTACTTC. Its translation is CASSLDRGPPYEQYF. The rearrangement uses TRBV11-2 and TRBJ2-7, with a weak D call TRBD1 (6 bases). Trimming removed 0 bases at V and 4 bases at J, with 13 bases between. CDR3 length: 15 residues. Germline V CDR1 and CDR2: SGHAT, FQNNGV.

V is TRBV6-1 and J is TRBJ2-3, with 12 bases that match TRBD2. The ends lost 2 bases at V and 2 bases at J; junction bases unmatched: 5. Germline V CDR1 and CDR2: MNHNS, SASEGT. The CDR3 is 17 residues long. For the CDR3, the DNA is TGTGCCAGCAGTGAAAGACTAGCGGGAGTTTCCACAGATACGCAGTATTTT. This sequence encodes CASSERLAGVSTDTQYF.

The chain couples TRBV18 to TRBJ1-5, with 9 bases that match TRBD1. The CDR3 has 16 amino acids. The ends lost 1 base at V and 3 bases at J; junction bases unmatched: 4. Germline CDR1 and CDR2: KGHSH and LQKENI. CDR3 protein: CASSPLGTGNNQPQHF. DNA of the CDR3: TGTGCCAGCTCACCACTAGGGACAGGGAACAATCAGCCCCAGCATTTT.

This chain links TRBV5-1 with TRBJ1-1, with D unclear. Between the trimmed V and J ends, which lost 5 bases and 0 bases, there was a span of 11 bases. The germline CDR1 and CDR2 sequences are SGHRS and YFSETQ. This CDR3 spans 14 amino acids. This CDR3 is CASSLTVVNTEAFF. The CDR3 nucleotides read TGCGCCAGCAGTTTAACGGTTGTGAACACTGAAGCTTTCTTT.

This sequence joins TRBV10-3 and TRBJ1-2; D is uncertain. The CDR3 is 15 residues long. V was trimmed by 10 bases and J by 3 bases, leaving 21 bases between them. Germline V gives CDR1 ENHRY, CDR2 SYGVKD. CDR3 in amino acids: CATPPDLPGDYGYTF. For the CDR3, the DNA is TGTGCCACCCCACCGGACCTCCCCGGGGACTATGGCTACACCTTC.

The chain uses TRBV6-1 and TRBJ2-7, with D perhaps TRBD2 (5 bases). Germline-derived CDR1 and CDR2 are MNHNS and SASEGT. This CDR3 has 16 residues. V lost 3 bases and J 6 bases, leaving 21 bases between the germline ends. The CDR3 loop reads CASSEGMGAGLSEQYF. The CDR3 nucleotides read TGTGCCAGCAGTGAGGGCATGGGAGCAGGATTATCCGAGCAGTACTTC.

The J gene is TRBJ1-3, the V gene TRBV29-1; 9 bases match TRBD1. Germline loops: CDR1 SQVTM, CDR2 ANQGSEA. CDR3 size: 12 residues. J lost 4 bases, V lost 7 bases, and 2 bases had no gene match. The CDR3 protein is CSGGQGGNTIYF. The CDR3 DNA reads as TGCAGCGGCGGACAGGGGGGAAACACCATATATTTT.

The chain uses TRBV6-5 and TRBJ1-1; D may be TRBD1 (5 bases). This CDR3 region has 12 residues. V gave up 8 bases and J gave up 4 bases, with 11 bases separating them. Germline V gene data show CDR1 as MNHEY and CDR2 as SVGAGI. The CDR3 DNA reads TGTGCCAGCGCGAGGAGGGGCACTGAAGCTTTCTTT. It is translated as CASARRGTEAFF.

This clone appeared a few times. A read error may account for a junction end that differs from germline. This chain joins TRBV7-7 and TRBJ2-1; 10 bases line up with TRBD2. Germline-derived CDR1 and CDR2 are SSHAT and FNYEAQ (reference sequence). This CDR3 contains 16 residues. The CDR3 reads CASSPSLAGAHNEQFF. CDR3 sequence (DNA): TGTGCTAGCAGCCCCAGCCTAGCGGGGGCACACAATGAGCAGTTCTTC. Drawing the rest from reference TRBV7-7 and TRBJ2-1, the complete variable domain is GAGVSQSPRYKVTKRGQDVTLRCDPISSHATLYWYQQALGQGPEFLTYFNYEAQPDKSGLPSDRFSAERPEGSISTLTIQRTEQRDSAMYRCASSPSLAGAHNEQFFGPGTRLTVL.

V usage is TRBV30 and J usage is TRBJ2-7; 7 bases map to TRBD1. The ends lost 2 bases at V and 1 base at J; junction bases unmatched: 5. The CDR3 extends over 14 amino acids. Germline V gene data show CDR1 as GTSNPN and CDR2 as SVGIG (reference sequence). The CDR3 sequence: CAWSKTGKSYEQYF. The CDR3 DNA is TGTGCCTGGAGTAAGACAGGGAAGTCCTACGAGCAGTACTTC.

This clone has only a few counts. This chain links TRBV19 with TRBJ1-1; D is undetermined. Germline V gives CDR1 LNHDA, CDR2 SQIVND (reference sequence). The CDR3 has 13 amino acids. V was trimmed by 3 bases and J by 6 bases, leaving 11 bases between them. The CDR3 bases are TGTGCCAGTAGTATTAACGGTCGGGCTGAAGCTTTCTTT. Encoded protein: CASSINGRAEAFF.

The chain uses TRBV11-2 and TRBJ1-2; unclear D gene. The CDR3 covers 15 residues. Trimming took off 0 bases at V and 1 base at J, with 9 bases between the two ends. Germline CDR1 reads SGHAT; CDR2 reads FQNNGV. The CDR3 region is CASSLDGPNNYGYTF. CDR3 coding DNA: TGTGCCAGCAGCTTAGATGGCCCGAATAACTATGGCTACACCTTC.

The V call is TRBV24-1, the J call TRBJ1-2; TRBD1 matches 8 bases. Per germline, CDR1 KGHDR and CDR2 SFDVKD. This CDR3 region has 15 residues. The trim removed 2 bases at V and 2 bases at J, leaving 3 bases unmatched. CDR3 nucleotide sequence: TGTGCCACCAGTGATTCGGGACAGGCAAACTATGGCTACACCTTC. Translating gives CATSDSGQANYGYTF.

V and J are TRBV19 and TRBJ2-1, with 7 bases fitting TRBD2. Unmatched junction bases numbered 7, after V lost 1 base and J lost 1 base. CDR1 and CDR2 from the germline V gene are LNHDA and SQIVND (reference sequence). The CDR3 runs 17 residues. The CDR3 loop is CASSIGGGSGSYNEQFF. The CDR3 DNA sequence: TGTGCCAGTAGTATAGGGGGCGGGAGTGGGTCCTACAATGAGCAGTTCTTC. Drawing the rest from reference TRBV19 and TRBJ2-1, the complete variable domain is DGGITQSPKYLFRKEGQNVTLSCEQNLNHDAMYWYRQDPGQGLRLIYYSQIVNDFQKGDIAEGYSVSREKKESFPLTVTSAQKNPTAFYLCASSIGGGSGSYNEQFFGPGTRLTVL.

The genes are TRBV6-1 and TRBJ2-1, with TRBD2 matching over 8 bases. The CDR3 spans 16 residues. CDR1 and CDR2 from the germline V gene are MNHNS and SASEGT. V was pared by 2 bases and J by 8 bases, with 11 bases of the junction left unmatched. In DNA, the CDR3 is TGTGCCAGCAGTGAAAGGGGAACGGGGGGGGACCATGAGCAGTTCTTC. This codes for CASSERGTGGDHEQFF.

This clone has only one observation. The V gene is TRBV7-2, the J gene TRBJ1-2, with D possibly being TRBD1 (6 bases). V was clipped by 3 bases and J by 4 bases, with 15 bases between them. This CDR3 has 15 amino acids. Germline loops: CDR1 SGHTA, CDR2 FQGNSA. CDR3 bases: TGTGCCAGCAGCTTCGACCAGGGGTCGGTCTATGGCTACACCTTC. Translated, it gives CASSFDQGSVYGYTF. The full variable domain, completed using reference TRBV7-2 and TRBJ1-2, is GAGVSQSPSNKVTEKGKDVELRCDPISGHTALYWYRQSLGQGLEFLIYFQGNSAPDKSGLPSDRFSAERTGGSVSTLTIQRTQQEDSAVYLCASSFDQGSVYGYTFGSGTRLTVV.

DNA for the CDR3: TGTGCCAGCAGCTTCTATACAGGGTGGGAGACCCAGTACTTC. Protein product: CASSFYTGWETQYF. The gene calls are TRBV11-3 and TRBJ2-5; TRBD1 is a possible D gene (6 bases). The ends were cut back, 3 bases at V and 5 bases at J, with 13 bases in the middle. In germline, CDR1 is SGHNT, CDR2 YENEEA. The CDR3 totals 14 residues.

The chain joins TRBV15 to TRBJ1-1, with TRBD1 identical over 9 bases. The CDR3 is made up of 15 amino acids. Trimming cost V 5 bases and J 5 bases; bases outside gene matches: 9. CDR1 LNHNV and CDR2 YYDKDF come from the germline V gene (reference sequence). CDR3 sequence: CATSPERTGVTEAFF. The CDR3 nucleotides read TGTGCCACCAGCCCGGAGCGGACAGGGGTTACTGAAGCTTTCTTT.

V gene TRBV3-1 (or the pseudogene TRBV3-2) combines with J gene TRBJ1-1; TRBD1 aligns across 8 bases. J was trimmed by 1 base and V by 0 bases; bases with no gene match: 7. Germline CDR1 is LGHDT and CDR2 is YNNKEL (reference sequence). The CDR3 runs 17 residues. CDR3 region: CASSQERQGHTNTEAFF. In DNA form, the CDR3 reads TGTGCCAGCAGCCAAGAGCGACAGGGGCATACGAACACTGAAGCTTTCTTT.

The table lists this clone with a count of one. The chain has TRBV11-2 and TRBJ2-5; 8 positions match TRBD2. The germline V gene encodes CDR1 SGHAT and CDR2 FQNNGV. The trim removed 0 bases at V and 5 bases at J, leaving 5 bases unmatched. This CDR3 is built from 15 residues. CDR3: CASSLDGRGGETQYF. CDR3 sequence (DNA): TGTGCCAGCAGCTTAGACGGGAGGGGTGGCGAGACCCAGTACTTC.

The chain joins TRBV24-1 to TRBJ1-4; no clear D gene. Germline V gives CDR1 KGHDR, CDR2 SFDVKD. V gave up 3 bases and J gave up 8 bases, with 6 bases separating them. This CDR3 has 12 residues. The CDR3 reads CATSDESEKLFF. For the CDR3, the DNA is TGTGCCACCAGTGATGAGAGCGAAAAACTGTTTTTT.